Given below is one T cell receptor beta chain in context. The data originate from a study of T cells after somatic rescue of genetic block. Profiled with immunoSEQ multiplex PCR; TCRdb holds only in-frame clones, not every one. The repertoire holds some 68,000 clones, with about nine tenths as singletons. CDR3 length: 14 amino acids. The trim removed 7 bases at V and 1 base at J, leaving 3 bases unmatched. Germline V gene data show CDR1 as LNHDA and CDR2 as SQIVND (reference sequence). The specimen was peripheral blood mononuclear cells (PBMCs). The source is a man younger than 45. The V gene is TRBV19, the J gene TRBJ1-1; 10 bases fit TRBD1. The CDR3 protein is CASTRTGGNTEAFF. CDR3 nucleotides: TGTGCCAGTACTAGGACAGGGGGGAACACTGAAGCTTTCTTT.